Listed below are T cell receptor beta chains from one sample, sequenced in a study of control samples from healthy donors and cancer patients. Some clones are missing from TCRdb's copy, which holds only in-frame ones; the method was immunoSEQ multiplex PCR. The sample contains about 130,000 clones, about 90% of which appear only once. Sequencing was carried out using blood. The receptor source for this set is a woman between 50 and 59 years old in good health. The conserved cysteine and the conserved F or W are not part of the CDR3 here.

>12|TRBJ2-7|TRBV3-1/TRBV3-2
ASSRNPQGYEQY
>12|TRBJ1-1|TRBV19
ASNRDRVNTEAF
>13|TRBJ2-2|TRBV5-1
ASSLDRAGTGELF
>10|TRBJ2-3|TRBV11-3
ASSPTGDTQY
>11|TRBJ1-1|TRBV12-3/TRBV12-4
AGKDRDGTEAF
>11|TRBJ2-7|TRBV18
ASSPRRQHEQY
>11|TRBJ2-7|TRBV5-4
ASSSDRGYEQY
>14|TRBJ2-6|TRBV6-1
ASSESSGSGANVLT
>16|TRBJ2-1|TRBV3-1/TRBV3-2
ASSPQKFSGRLVNEQF
>12|TRBJ1-2|TRBV19
ASSPLRGRGGYT
>11|TRBJ2-7|TRBV19
ASSISFRAEQY
>13|TRBJ2-3|TRBV25-1
ASSPRQGLGDTQY
>12|TRBJ1-1|TRBV18
ASSPGQGGTEAF
>14|TRBJ2-5|TRBV11-2
ASSLGASGGQETQY
>15|TRBJ1-4|TRBV14
ASSQLGTGSKNEKLF
>15|TRBJ2-7|TRBV12-2
ASRLDAGQGASYEQY
>11|TRBJ2-3|TRBV11-2
ASSLQGTDTQY
>11|TRBJ1-1|TRBV7-9
ASSYRGKTEAF
>13|TRBJ1-2|TRBV7-6
ASSPRGISNYGYT
>14|TRBJ1-1|TRBV14
ASSQVTGTANTEAF
>15|TRBJ1-5|TRBV19
ASSRVPGTGAYQPQH
>9|TRBJ2-3|TRBV2
ASSRTQTQY
>14|TRBJ2-3|TRBV4-1
ASSQDWTDPTDTQY
>12|TRBJ1-1|TRBV19
ASSIGTGNTEAF
>12|TRBJ1-1|TRBV5-1
ASSFQGYNTEAF
>11|TRBJ2-7|TRBV7-9
ATGGTAAYEQY
>13|TRBJ1-3|TRBV7-2
ASSLGLRTENTIY
>14|TRBJ1-1|TRBV9
ASSGLRAQGNTEAF
>13|TRBJ2-2|TRBV28
ASRGGGGNTGELF
>11|TRBJ2-1|TRBV12-3/TRBV12-4
PSAGGNYNEQF
>15|TRBJ2-3|TRBV3-1/TRBV3-2
ASSQDLRRSFRDTQY
>16|TRBJ2-2|TRBV9
ASSVAPAGPTNTGELF
>14|TRBJ2-7|TRBV3-1/TRBV3-2
ASSQDRRGYSYEQY
>11|TRBJ2-1|TRBV5-1
ASRLDTDNEQF
>9|TRBJ2-3|TRBV2
ASSYTDTQY
>14|TRBJ2-3|TRBV6-4
ASSDSSGGNTDTQY
>13|TRBJ2-7|TRBV28
ASSPTGEVSYEQY
>11|TRBJ1-1|TRBV29-1
SVRQGGNTEAF
>13|TRBJ1-5|TRBV6-6
ASSPNSGGNQPQH
>11|TRBJ1-2|TRBV28
ATRTDSPYGYT
>14|TRBJ2-1|TRBV18
ASSPLIAGAYNEQF
>13|TRBJ1-3|TRBV11-3
ASSPGQGPGNTIY
>11|TRBJ2-5|TRBV6-5
ASSTGTEETQY
>11|TRBJ1-1|TRBV10-3
AIKGQGAGEAF
>12|TRBJ2-1|TRBV6-5
ASRSPGTYNEQF
>12|TRBJ2-2|TRBV20-1
SASRRANTGELF
>13|TRBJ2-3|TRBV10-3
AISEPREGADTQY
>11|TRBJ1-4|TRBV5-6
ASSLAGVEKLF